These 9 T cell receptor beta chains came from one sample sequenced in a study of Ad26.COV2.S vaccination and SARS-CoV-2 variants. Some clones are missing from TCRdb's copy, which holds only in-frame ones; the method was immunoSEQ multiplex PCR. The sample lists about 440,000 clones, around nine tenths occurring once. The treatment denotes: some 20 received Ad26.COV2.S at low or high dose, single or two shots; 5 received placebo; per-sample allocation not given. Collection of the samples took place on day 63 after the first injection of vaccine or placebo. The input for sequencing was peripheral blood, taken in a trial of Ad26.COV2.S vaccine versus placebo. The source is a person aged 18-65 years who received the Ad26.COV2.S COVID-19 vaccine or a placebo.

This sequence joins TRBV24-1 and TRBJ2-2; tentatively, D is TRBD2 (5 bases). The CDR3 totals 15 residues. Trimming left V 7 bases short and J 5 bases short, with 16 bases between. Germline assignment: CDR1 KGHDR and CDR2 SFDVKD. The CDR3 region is CATSPSGLGTGELFF. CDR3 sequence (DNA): TGTGCCACCAGCCCAAGCGGCCTGGGGACCGGGGAGCTGTTTTTT.

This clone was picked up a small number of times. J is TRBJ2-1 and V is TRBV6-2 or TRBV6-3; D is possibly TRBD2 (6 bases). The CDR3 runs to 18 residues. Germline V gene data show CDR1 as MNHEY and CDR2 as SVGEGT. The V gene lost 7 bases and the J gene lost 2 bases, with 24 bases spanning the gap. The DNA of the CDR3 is TGTGCCAGCACCCCCTTAGGGCGGCGGGATAAGACCTACAATGAGCAGTTCTTC. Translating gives CASTPLGRRDKTYNEQFF.

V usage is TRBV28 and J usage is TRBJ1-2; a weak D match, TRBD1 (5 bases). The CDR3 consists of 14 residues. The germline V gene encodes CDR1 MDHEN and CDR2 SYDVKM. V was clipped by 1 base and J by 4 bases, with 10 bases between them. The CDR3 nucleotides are TGTGCCAGCAGTTTATACGGACAAAGCTATGGCTACACCTTC. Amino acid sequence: CASSLYGQSYGYTF.

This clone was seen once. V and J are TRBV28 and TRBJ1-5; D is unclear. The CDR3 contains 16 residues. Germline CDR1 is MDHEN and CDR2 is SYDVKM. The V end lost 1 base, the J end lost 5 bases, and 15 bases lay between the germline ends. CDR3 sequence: CASSLFAGTSYQPQHF. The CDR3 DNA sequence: TGTGCCAGCAGTTTATTCGCCGGAACAAGTTATCAGCCCCAGCATTTT.

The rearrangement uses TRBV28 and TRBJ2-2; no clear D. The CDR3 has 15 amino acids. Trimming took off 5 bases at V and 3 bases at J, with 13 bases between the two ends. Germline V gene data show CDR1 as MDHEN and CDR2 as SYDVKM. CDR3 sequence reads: CASSAAQFDTGELFF. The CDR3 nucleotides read TGTGCCAGCAGTGCTGCCCAGTTTGACACCGGGGAGCTGTTTTTT.

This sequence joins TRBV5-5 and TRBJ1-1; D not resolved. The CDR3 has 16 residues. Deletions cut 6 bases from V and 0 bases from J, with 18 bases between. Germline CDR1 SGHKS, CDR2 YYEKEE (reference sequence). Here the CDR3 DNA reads TGTGCCAGCAAAATTCTTATGGACCGATTGAACACTGAAGCTTTCTTT. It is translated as CASKILMDRLNTEAFF.

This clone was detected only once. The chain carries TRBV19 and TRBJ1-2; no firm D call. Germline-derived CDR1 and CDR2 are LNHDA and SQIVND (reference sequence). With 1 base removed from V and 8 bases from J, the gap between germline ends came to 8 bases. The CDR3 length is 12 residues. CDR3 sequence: CASSIGPQGYTF. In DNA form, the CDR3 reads TGTGCCAGTAGTATAGGACCTCAGGGCTACACCTTC.

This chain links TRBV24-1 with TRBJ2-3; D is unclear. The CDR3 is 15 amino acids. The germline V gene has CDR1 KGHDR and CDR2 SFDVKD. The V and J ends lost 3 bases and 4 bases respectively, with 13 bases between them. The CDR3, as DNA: TGTGCCACCAGTGATGCGGCCAGTTTGGCAGATACGCAGTATTTT. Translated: CATSDAASLADTQYF.

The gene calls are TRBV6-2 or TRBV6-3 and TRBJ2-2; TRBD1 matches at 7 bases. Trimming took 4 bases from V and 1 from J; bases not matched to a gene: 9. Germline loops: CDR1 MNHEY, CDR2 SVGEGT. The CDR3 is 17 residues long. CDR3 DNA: TGTGCCAGCAGTTTGGCTTCGGGACAGAGGAACACCGGGGAGCTGTTTTTT. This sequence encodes CASSLASGQRNTGELFF.